A selection of T cell receptor beta chains follows, all from one sample in a study of T cell repertoires in cytomegalovirus infection. TCRdb called the reads again in MiXCR, with one record for every CDR3 protein. The profile shows about 260,000 distinct CDR3 sequences, around 15% of them singletons. The sample was PBMCs. The receptor source for this set is a human donor in good health (CMV status not recorded). Some clones in this sample may be carry-over from other donors' samples. Both conserved end residues are part of each CDR3.

v_call cdr3_aa
TRBV4-2 CASSQDEWQMNTEAFF
TRBV27 CASSLSRGTEALYGYTF
TRBV6-2/TRBV6-3 CASRRDRGLTDTQYF
TRBV10-2 CASMDGVLAFF
TRBV2 CASSTQGAGPYEQYF
TRBV28 CASSPPTDRGRYGYTF
TRBV7-3 CASSYQGNTEAFF
TRBV12-3/TRBV12-4 CASSPTGSGNTIYF
TRBV5-1 CASSLRGTGNYEQYF
TRBV20-1 CSASGTREGTDTQYF
TRBV20-1 CSASRWDTGELFF
TRBV7-9 CASSLGQGLYF
TRBV29-1 CSARGGLSSYNEQFF
TRBV20-1 CSAERRQGPLNTEAFF
TRBV7-9 CASSSDLPGTGGYNEQFF
TRBV25-1 CASSTDRGFNEQFF
TRBV24-1 CAARPGELFF
TRBV28 CASKSRDREETQYF
TRBV28 CASSTPATNEKLFF
TRBV19 CASSTDYNQPQHF
TRBV7-2 CASSLAASNQPQHF
TRBV5-1 CASSLDKPGITEAFF
TRBV4-1 CASSQVSREDEKLFF
TRBV7-8 CASSLLPGTQGNQPQHF
TRBV25-1 CASSGRTVAKNIQYF
TRBV7-9 CASSLIWTGSSYNEQFF
TRBV20-1 CSARAPTDRYSYNEQFF
TRBV20-1 CSAPPGTSGRGHEQYF
TRBV25-1 CASSVSSYEQYF
TRBV7-3 CASSLSPGPVAEAFF
TRBV7-2 CASSRGRGSISDTGELFF
TRBV20-1 CSAPRVAAQETQYF
TRBV2 CASSGAGFGTGELFF
TRBV29-1 CSVGGPGRNQPQHF
TRBV2 CASSEGAAFTFYGYTF
TRBV6-1 CASPDFYTQYF
TRBV29-1 CSVDRGRLTGELFF
TRBV9 CASSPVPGYTEAFF
TRBV7-2 CASSSNTLSYGYTF
TRBV28 CASSQLVPGELFF
TRBV20-1 CSAAAAYNEQFF
TRBV7-3 CASSNRQVGTGELFF
TRBV7-8 CASSLKAGGPYNEQFF
TRBV4-1 CASSQGPGTGRVEQYF
TRBV9 CASSLMAAGGTQYF
TRBV7-2 CASSYTPGGNEAFF
TRBV6-2/TRBV6-3 CASRKEGNGYNEQFF
TRBV6-1 CASSPRDTYYEQYF
TRBV7-2 CASSSRLGGQETQYF